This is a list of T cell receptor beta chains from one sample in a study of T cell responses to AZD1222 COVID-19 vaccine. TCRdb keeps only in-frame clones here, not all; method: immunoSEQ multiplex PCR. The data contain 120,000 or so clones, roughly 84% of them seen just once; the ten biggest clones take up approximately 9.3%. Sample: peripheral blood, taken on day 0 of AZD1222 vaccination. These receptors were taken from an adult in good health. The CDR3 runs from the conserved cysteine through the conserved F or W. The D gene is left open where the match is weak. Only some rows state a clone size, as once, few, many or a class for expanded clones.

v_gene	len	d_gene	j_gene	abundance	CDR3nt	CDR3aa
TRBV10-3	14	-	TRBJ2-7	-	TGTGCCATCAGTGTGAGGCTAGCCGTCTACGAGCAGTACTTC	CAISVRLAVYEQYF
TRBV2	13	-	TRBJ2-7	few	TGTGCCAGCAACATCAGGGTAAGCTACGAGCAGTACTTC	CASNIRVSYEQYF
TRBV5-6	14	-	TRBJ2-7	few	TGTGCCAGCAGCTTGTCGGCAGGGGCCCACGAGCAGTACTTC	CASSLSAGAHEQYF
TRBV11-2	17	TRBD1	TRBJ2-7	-	TGTGCCAGCACCCTGACAGGGGGCGTGGGGCTCTTCTACGAGCAGTACTTC	CASTLTGGVGLFYEQYF
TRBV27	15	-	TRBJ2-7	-	TGTGCCAGCAGTTTTCGGTTTAGCGTTCCCTACGAGCAGTACTTC	CASSFRFSVPYEQYF
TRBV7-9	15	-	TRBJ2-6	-	TGTGCCAGCAGCTTTCGAGGAGCTGGGGCCAACGTCCTGACTTTC	CASSFRGAGANVLTF
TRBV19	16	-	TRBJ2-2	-	TGTGCCAGTAGAGTGTCCGGGTTCTTGAACACCGGGGAGCTGTTTTTT	CASRVSGFLNTGELFF
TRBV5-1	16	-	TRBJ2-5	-	TGCGCCAGCAGCTTGGCCGCCGGGACACGCCAAGAGACCCAGTACTTC	CASSLAAGTRQETQYF
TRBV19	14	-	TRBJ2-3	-	TGTGCCAGTAGTATAGGGAGCGCGTCGGATACGCAGTATTTT	CASSIGSASDTQYF
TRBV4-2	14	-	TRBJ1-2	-	TGTGCCAGCAGCCAAGACGAGGGATCGGGGGGCTACACCTTC	CASSQDEGSGGYTF
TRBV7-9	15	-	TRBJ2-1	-	TGTGCCAGCAGCTTAGCCGGGGGACGTGACAATGAGCAGTTCTTC	CASSLAGGRDNEQFF
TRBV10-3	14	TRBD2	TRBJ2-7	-	TGTGCCATCAGTGATGTAGCGGGAGGCTACGAGCAGTACTTC	CAISDVAGGYEQYF
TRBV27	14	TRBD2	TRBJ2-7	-	TGTGCCAGCAGTTTGGGGACTAGCGGGCTCGAGCAGTACTTC	CASSLGTSGLEQYF
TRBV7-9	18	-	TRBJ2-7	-	TGTGCCAGCAGCTTGCGACTGACCCGCGGCTCTAGCTCCTACGAGCAGTACTTC	CASSLRLTRGSSSYEQYF
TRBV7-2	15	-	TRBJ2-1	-	TGTGCCAGCAGCTTAGCGAGCGGTGAAGGGAATGAGCAGTTCTTC	CASSLASGEGNEQFF
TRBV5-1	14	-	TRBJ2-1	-	TGCGCCAGCAGCTTGTGGGGTACGAACAATGAGCAGTTCTTC	CASSLWGTNNEQFF
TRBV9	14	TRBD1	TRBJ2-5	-	TGTGCCAGCAGCACCACCGGGACAGAAGAGACCCAGTACTTC	CASSTTGTEETQYF
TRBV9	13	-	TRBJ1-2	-	TGTGCCAGCAGCGGGCTAGGGCTCTTGGGCTACACCTTC	CASSGLGLLGYTF
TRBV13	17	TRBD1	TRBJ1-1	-	TGTGCCAGCAGCTTAGGCCTTGCTCAGGGGGAGGACACTGAAGCTTTCTTT	CASSLGLAQGEDTEAFF
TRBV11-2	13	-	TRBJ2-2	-	TGTGCCAGCAGCTTCCTCCGCGACGGGGAGCTGTTTTTT	CASSFLRDGELFF
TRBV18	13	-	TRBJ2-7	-	TGTGCCAGCTCAACAGCCAGCTCCTACGAGCAGTACTTC	CASSTASSYEQYF
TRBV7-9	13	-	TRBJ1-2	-	TGTGCCAGCAGCCGATTTGGATTGATCGGCTACACCTTC	CASSRFGLIGYTF